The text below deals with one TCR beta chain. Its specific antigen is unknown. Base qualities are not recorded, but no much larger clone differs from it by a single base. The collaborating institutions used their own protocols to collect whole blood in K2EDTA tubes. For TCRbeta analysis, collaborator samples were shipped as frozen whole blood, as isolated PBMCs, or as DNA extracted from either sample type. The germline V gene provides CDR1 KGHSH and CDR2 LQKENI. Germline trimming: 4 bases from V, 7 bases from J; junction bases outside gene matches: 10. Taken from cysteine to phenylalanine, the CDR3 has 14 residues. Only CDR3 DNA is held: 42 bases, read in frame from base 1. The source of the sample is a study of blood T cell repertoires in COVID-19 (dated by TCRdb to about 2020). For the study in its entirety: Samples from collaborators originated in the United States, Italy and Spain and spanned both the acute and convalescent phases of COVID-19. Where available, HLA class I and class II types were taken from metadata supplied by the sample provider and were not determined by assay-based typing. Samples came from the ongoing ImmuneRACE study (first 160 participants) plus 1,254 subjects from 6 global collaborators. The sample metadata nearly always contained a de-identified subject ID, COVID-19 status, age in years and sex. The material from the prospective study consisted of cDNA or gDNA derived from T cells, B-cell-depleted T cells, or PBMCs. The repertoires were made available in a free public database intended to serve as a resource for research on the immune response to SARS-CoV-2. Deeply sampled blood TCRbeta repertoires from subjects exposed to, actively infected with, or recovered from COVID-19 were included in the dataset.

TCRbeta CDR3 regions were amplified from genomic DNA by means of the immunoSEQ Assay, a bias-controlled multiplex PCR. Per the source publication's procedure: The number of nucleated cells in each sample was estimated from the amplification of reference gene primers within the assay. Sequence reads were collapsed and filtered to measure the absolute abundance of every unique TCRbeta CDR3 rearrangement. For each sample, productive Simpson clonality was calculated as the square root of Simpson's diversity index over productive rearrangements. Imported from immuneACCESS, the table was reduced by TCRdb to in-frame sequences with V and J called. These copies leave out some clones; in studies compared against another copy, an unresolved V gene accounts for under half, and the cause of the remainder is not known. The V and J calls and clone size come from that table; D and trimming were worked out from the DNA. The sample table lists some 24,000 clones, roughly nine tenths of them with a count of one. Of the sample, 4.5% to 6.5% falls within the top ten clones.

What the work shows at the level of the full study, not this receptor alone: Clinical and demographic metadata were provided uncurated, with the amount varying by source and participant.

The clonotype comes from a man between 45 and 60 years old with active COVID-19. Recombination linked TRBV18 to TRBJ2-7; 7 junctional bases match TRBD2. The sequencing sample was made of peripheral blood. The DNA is TGTGCCAGCTCACAGCGGGGAGAGTTGAATGAGCAGTACTTC. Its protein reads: CASSQRGELNEQYF.